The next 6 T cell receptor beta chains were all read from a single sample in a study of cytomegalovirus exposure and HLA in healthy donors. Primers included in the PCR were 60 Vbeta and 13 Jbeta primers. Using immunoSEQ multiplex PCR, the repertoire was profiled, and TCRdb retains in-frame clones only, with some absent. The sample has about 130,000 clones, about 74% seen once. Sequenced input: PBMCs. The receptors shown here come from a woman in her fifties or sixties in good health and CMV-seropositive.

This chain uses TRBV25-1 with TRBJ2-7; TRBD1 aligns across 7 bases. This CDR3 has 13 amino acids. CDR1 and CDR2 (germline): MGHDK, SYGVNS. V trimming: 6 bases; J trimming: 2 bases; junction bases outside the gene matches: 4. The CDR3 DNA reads TGTGCCAGCAGCCGGGACAGCCCCTACGAGCAGTACTTC. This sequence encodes CASSRDSPYEQYF.

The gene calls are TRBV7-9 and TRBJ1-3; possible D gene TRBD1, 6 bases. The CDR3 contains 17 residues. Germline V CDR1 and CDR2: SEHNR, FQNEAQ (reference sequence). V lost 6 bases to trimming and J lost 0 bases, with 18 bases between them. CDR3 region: CASRTTQGTLSGNTIYF. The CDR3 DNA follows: TGTGCCAGCAGGACCACCCAGGGGACCCTCTCTGGAAACACCATATATTTT.

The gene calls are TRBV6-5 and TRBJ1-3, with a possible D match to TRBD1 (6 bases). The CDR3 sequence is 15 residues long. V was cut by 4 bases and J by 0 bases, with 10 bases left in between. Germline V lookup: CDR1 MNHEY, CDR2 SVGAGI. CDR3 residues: CASSLDRFSGNTIYF. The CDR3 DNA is TGTGCCAGCAGTTTAGACAGGTTCTCTGGAAACACCATATATTTT.

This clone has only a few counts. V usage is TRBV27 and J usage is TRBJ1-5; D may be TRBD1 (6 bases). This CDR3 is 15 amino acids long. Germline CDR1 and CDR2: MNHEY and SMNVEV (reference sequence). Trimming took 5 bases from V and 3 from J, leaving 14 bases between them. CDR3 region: CASSTSGTTNQPQHF. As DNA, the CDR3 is TGTGCCAGCAGTACATCCGGGACAACCAATCAGCCCCAGCATTTT.

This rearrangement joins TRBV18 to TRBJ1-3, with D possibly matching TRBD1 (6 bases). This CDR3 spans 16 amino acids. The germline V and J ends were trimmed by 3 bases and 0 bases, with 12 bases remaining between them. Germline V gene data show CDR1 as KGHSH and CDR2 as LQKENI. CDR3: CASSPRTEPSGNTIYF. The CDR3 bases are TGTGCCAGCTCACCTCGGACAGAGCCCTCTGGAAACACCATATATTTT.

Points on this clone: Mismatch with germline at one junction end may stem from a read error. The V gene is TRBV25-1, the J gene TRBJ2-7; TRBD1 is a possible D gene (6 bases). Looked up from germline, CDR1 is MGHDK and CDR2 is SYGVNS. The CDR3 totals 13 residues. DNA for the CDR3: TGCCCCCCGGTCCGAGGACAGAACTACGAGCAGTACTTC. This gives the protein CPPVRGQNYEQYF.